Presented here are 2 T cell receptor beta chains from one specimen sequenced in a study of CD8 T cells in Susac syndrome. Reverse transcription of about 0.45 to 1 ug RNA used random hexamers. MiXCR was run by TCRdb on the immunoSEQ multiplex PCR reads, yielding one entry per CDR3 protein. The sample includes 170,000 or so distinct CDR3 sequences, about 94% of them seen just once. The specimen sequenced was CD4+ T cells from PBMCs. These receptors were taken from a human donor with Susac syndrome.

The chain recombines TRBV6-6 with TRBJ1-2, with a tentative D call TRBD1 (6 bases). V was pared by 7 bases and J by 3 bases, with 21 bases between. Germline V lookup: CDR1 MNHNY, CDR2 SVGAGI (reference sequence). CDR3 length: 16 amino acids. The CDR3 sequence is CASTSIPGQIYYGYTF. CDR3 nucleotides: TGTGCCAGCACCAGCATACCCGGACAGATTTACTATGGCTACACCTTC.

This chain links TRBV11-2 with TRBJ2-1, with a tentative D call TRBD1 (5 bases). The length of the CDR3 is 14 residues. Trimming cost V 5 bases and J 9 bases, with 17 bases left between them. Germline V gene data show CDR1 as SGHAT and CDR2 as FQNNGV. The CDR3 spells CASSPLKGQGEQFF. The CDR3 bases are TGTGCCAGCAGCCCCTTAAAGGGGCAGGGTGAGCAGTTCTTC.